The clone carrying this T cell receptor beta chain showed up many times. The sample belongs to a study of T-cell memory formation after mild COVID-19. Each CDR3 protein is one row after TCRdb ran MiXCR on the 5' RACE reads. The sample lists about 320,000 distinct CDR3 sequences, roughly 13% occurring once. Trimming removed 0 bases from V and 4 bases from J; junction bases left unmatched: 5. Germline V gene data show CDR1 as DFQATT and CDR2 as SNEGSKA (reference sequence). The CDR3 extends over 15 amino acids. This clonotype was sampled from a man aged 18-30 years who had mild COVID-19 (a few samples of this study predate the infection). Cell type and time point are not known. The V gene is TRBV20-1, the J gene TRBJ1-2, with 10 bases lining up with TRBD1. Sample: PBMCs or a T cell subset sorted from them (not recorded which). CDR3 protein: CSARDGDRGVYGYTF. CDR3 DNA sequence: TGCAGTGCTAGAGATGGGGACAGGGGAGTCTATGGCTACACCTTC.